These 27 T cell receptor beta chains were sequenced from one sample in a study of shared clonotypes between healthy human individuals. Produced via immunoSEQ multiplex PCR; TCRdb's table is partial and in-frame only. The sample has about 2.4 million clones, 80% to 95% seen once. Sequences were obtained from naive CD4+ T cells from PBMCs. As for subset: CD45RA+ positively selected. These receptors all stem from a man aged 18 to 30 in good health. Some clones in this sample may be carry-over from other donors' samples.

V is TRBV30 and J is TRBJ2-7; no clear D gene. Trimming removed 3 bases at V and 3 bases at J, with 15 bases between. The germline gives CDR1 GTSNPN, CDR2 SVGIG (reference sequence). This CDR3 region has 14 residues. CDR3 nucleotides: TGTGCCTGGAGGGGTAATAACGCTGTCTACGAGCAGTACTTC. Amino acids: CAWRGNNAVYEQYF.

The V call is TRBV6-1, the J call TRBJ1-2, with D perhaps matching TRBD1 (5 bases). V was shortened by 8 bases and J by 4 bases, with 20 bases between the two germline ends. The CDR3 contains 15 residues. Germline CDR1 is MNHNS and CDR2 is SASEGT. The CDR3 DNA sequence: TGTGCCAGCGGGACCGGCTCTTATCCCACCTATGGCTACACCTTC. Its translation is CASGTGSYPTYGYTF.

Worth noting for this clone: At the DNA level, this CDR3 is encoded by other sequences in the same sample as well. The genes are TRBV6-5 and TRBJ2-7; TRBD1 agrees at 9 bases. Germline V gene data show CDR1 as MNHEY and CDR2 as SVGAGI. V dropped 0 bases and J dropped 4; count of bases not matched to a gene: 1. The CDR3 sequence is 14 residues long. CDR3 bases: TGTGCCAGCAGTTACTCGACAGGGGGTTACGAGCAGTACTTC. Protein product: CASSYSTGGYEQYF.

This rearrangement joins TRBV5-1 to TRBJ1-5; 12 nucleotides align to TRBD1. With V trimmed by 4 bases and J by 6 bases, 8 bases remained unmatched. The CDR3 has 16 amino acids. Germline V gene sequence: CDR1 SGHRS, CDR2 YFSETQ. DNA of the CDR3: TGCGCCAGCAGCCCTGGGACAGGGGGCTTGGGTCAGCCCCAGCATTTT. Amino acid sequence: CASSPGTGGLGQPQHF.

This rearrangement joins TRBV15 to TRBJ1-6; possible D gene TRBD1, 6 bases. Per the germline V gene, CDR1 is LNHNV and CDR2 is YYDKDF (reference sequence). The CDR3 runs 15 residues. V was shortened by 0 bases and J by 9 bases, with 12 bases between the two germline ends. The CDR3 region has the DNA TGTGCCACCAGCAGAGATAAACAGGGTCGTTCACCCCTCCACTTT. It codes for CATSRDKQGRSPLHF.

The chain employs TRBV14 and TRBJ1-1, with a weak D call TRBD1 (5 bases). The CDR3 extends over 14 amino acids. Per germline, CDR1 SGHDN and CDR2 FVKESK. V was pared by 6 bases and J by 3 bases, with 14 bases between. CDR3 amino acids: CASSPWGRDTEAFF. CDR3 sequence (DNA): TGTGCCAGCAGTCCCTGGGGCAGAGACACTGAAGCTTTCTTT.

This chain joins TRBV27 and TRBJ2-3; the match to TRBD2 covers 8 bases. The ends lost 4 bases at V and 4 bases at J; junction bases unmatched: 7. Germline CDR1 and CDR2: MNHEY and SMNVEV (reference sequence). CDR3 length: 15 residues. The CDR3 is CASSSLAGRADTQYF. DNA of the CDR3: TGTGCCAGCAGTTCATTAGCGGGACGGGCAGATACGCAGTATTTT.

Worth noting for this clone: At the DNA level, this CDR3 is encoded by other sequences in the same sample as well. This chain links TRBV9 with TRBJ1-1, with D uncertain. From germline, CDR1 is SGDLS and CDR2 YYNGEE. The V and J ends lost 2 bases and 1 base respectively, with 9 bases between them. The CDR3 runs 14 residues. CDR3 bases: TGTGCCAGCAGCGTTCGGACGGGGAACACTGAAGCTTTCTTT. Amino acids: CASSVRTGNTEAFF.

The count of this clone is one. The chain is built from TRBV10-3 and TRBJ2-7, with 12 bases identical to TRBD1. Germline CDR1 reads ENHRY; CDR2 reads SYGVKD. The CDR3 is 16 amino acids. Trimming cost V 3 bases and J 5 bases; bases outside gene matches: 8. The CDR3 loop reads CAISEFQGQGAHEQYF. In DNA, the CDR3 is TGTGCCATCAGTGAATTCCAGGGACAGGGGGCCCACGAGCAGTACTTC.

CDR3 in DNA: TGCGCCAGCAGCCAAGGACTACCGAACACCGGGGAGCTGTTTTTT. This codes for CASSQGLPNTGELFF. The rearrangement links TRBV4-3 to TRBJ2-2, with TRBD2 as a possible D gene (5 bases). In germline, CDR1 is LGHNA, CDR2 YSLEER. With 1 base removed from V and 0 bases from J, the gap between germline ends came to 6 bases. This CDR3 contains 15 residues.

This chain uses TRBV5-6 with TRBJ2-6, with D hard to call. V dropped 3 bases and J dropped 2 bases, with 9 bases sitting between them. The CDR3 runs 15 residues. CDR1 is SGHDT and CDR2 is YYEEEE in the germline V gene. CDR3 loop: CASSSPDAGANVLTF. CDR3 coding DNA: TGTGCCAGCAGCTCACCTGACGCTGGGGCCAACGTCCTGACTTTC.

This chain joins TRBV5-4 and TRBJ2-1; D is uncertain. Germline CDR1 and CDR2: SGHNT and YYREEE (reference sequence). There are 16 residues in the CDR3. The V end was cut by 0 bases, the J end by 2 bases, with 12 bases between. The chain's CDR3 is CASSLEASRAYNEQFF. The CDR3 DNA reads TGTGCCAGCAGCTTGGAAGCTTCACGGGCCTACAATGAGCAGTTCTTC.

This chain joins TRBV27 and TRBJ2-7, with TRBD2 as a possible D gene (6 bases). Germline CDR1 reads MNHEY; CDR2 reads SMNVEV (reference sequence). Trimming took 5 bases from V and 9 from J, leaving 17 bases between them. CDR3 size: 13 residues. In nucleotides, the CDR3 is TGTGCCAGCAGTATTCGACGGGAGTTGGGGCAGTACTTC. Translated: CASSIRRELGQYF.

V gene TRBV2 combines with J gene TRBJ1-1; D uncertain. Germline assignment: CDR1 SNHLY and CDR2 FYNNEI. The CDR3 sequence is 13 residues long. CDR3 DNA sequence: TGTGTCTCCGGGGAGGAGATGAACACTGAAGCTTTCTTT. Amino acid sequence: CVSGEEMNTEAFF.

V and J are TRBV28 and TRBJ2-5, with 10 bases identical to TRBD1. The trim removed 3 bases at V and 5 bases at J, leaving 9 bases unmatched. This CDR3 spans 16 amino acids. The germline CDR1 and CDR2 sequences are MDHEN and SYDVKM. CDR3 loop: CASSFLPGQGKETQYF. CDR3 DNA sequence: TGTGCCAGCAGTTTCCTACCGGGACAGGGGAAGGAGACCCAGTACTTC.

V usage is TRBV28 and J usage is TRBJ2-1; D gene ambiguous. From germline, CDR1 is MDHEN and CDR2 SYDVKM. V lost 5 bases, J lost 15 bases, and 17 bases lay in between. The CDR3 is made up of 12 amino acids. The CDR3 spells CASSPPGLDRFF. Written as DNA, the CDR3 is TGTGCCAGCAGTCCGCCGGGTCTTGACCGGTTCTTC.

This chain uses TRBV28 with TRBJ1-5, with D perhaps matching TRBD1 (5 bases). Germline CDR1 is MDHEN and CDR2 is SYDVKM. The ends were cut back, 1 base at V and 6 bases at J, with 10 bases in the middle. The CDR3 is 14 amino acids. The CDR3 loop reads CASSLFRGGQPQHF. In nucleotides, the CDR3 is TGTGCCAGCAGTTTATTCCGGGGCGGTCAGCCCCAGCATTTT. Variable domain in full (rest from reference TRBV28 and TRBJ1-5): DVKVTQSSRYLVKRTGEKVFLECVQDMDHENMFWYRQDPGLGLRLIYFSYDVKMKEKGDIPEGYSVSREKKERFSLILESASTNQTSMYLCASSLFRGGQPQHFGDGTRLSIL.

V is TRBV6-1 and J is TRBJ2-2, with D perhaps TRBD2 (5 bases). Per germline, CDR1 MNHNS and CDR2 SASEGT. The ends were cut back, 5 bases at V and 6 bases at J, with 16 bases in the middle. This CDR3 has 15 residues. CDR3 nucleotide sequence: TGTGCCAGCAGTACCCGGCAATCCGGGGCCGGGGAGCTGTTTTTT. This gives the protein CASSTRQSGAGELFF.

The chain recombines TRBV28 with TRBJ2-6; perhaps D is TRBD1 or TRBD2 (6 bases each). CDR3 length: 18 amino acids. V shed 7 bases and J shed 0 bases, with 19 bases lying between them. CDR1 MDHEN and CDR2 SYDVKM come from the germline V gene. This CDR3 is CASTLGGPLISGANVLTF. CDR3 nucleotide sequence: TGTGCCAGCACCCTAGGGGGGCCCCTTATCTCTGGGGCCAACGTCCTGACTTTC.

This chain links TRBV5-4 with TRBJ1-3; D possibly corresponds to TRBD1 (5 bases). The V gene's germline CDR1 is SGHNT and CDR2 YYREEE (reference sequence). This CDR3 has 16 amino acids. Between the trimmed V and J ends, which lost 0 bases and 0 bases, there was a span of 10 bases. The CDR3 DNA follows: TGTGCCAGCAGCTTGGCCGCGGGGCGCTCTGGAAACACCATATATTTT. Amino acids: CASSLAAGRSGNTIYF.

This chain uses TRBV6-6 with TRBJ2-7, with 7 bases lining up with TRBD1. CDR1 and CDR2 from the germline V gene are MNHNY and SVGAGI (reference sequence). This CDR3 comprises 15 residues. The junction had 12 bases not matched to a gene; V was cut back by 6 bases and J by 4 bases. CDR3 sequence: CASRLGDRVQYEQYF. For the CDR3, the DNA is TGTGCCAGCAGACTCGGTGACAGGGTACAGTACGAGCAGTACTTC.

V gene TRBV19 combines with J gene TRBJ1-5; 12 bases are a match to TRBD1. Per germline, CDR1 LNHDA and CDR2 SQIVND (reference sequence). V trimming: 3 bases; J trimming: 7 bases; junction bases outside the gene matches: 7. This CDR3 region has 16 residues. The CDR3 region is CASSIRDRGRGQPQHF. DNA of the CDR3: TGTGCCAGTAGTATCCGGGACAGGGGGCGCGGGCAGCCCCAGCATTTT.

This clone was observed a few times. The chain employs TRBV6-6 and TRBJ1-1; no reliable D call. Germline-derived CDR1 and CDR2 are MNHNY and SVGAGI (reference sequence). The CDR3 runs to 14 residues. V lost 3 bases and J 1 base, leaving 9 bases between the germline ends. In nucleotides, the CDR3 is TGTGCCAGCAGTTATACGGCAGCGAACACTGAAGCTTTCTTT. It translates to CASSYTAANTEAFF.

The DNA of the CDR3 is TGTGCCAGCAGCCCGAACACAGGGAATGAGCAGTTCTTC. Translated: CASSPNTGNEQFF. J is TRBJ2-1 and V is TRBV11-3; tentatively, D is TRBD1 (6 bases). Germline CDR1 SGHNT, CDR2 YENEEA. The CDR3 is made up of 13 amino acids. V was shortened by 5 bases and J by 7 bases, with 12 bases between the two germline ends.

The rearrangement links TRBV5-4 to TRBJ2-7, with D tentatively TRBD1 (6 bases). V was clipped by 3 bases and J by 4 bases, with 20 bases between them. The CDR3 has 16 residues. Germline CDR1 SGHNT, CDR2 YYREEE (reference sequence). This CDR3 reads CASSCPPRGTGYEQYF. CDR3 bases: TGTGCCAGCAGCTGCCCCCCCAGGGGTACGGGATACGAGCAGTACTTC.

The chain carries TRBV6-5 and TRBJ1-4, with unresolved D. V lost 8 bases and J 3 bases, leaving 7 bases between the germline ends. Germline V gene sequence: CDR1 MNHEY, CDR2 SVGAGI. The CDR3 length is 12 residues. The CDR3 DNA sequence: TGTGCCAGCCAAGGTCCTAATGAAAAACTGTTTTTT. It is translated as CASQGPNEKLFF.

This clone came up once. The CDR3 spells CASSFVDGWGQYF. The CDR3 DNA follows: TGTGCCAGCAGCTTCGTCGACGGTTGGGGGCAGTACTTC. J is TRBJ2-7 and V is TRBV5-4; D not resolved. V lost 2 bases and J 9 bases, leaving 15 bases between the germline ends. CDR1 and CDR2 from the germline V gene are SGHNT and YYREEE (reference sequence). This CDR3 contains 13 residues. The whole variable domain, remainder taken from reference TRBV5-4 and TRBJ2-7, is ETGVTQSPTHLIKTRGQQVTLRCSSQSGHNTVSWYQQALGQGPQFIFQYYREEENGRGNFPPRFSGLQFPNYSSELNVNALELDDSALYLCASSFVDGWGQYFGPGTRLTVT.